The entry below gives a single T cell receptor (beta chain) sequence along with its context. Authors' methods: Reference gene primer amplification in the assay estimated nucleated cell counts. Profiled with immunoSEQ multiplex PCR; TCRdb holds only in-frame clones, not every one. D and trimming were read from the DNA, whereas the V and J calls and clone size are those reported in that table. The data hold 250,000 to 300,000 clones, with 85% to 90% observed a single time. Germline CDR1 and CDR2: MNHEY and SVGAGI. After removal of 3 bases from V and 3 bases from J, the junction contained 3 bases not matched to a gene. This CDR3 spans 15 amino acids. The data were obtained in a study of blood T cell repertoires in COVID-19. Study-wide background: Specimens from acute and convalescent COVID-19 originated in the United States, Italy and Spain. Sample material is recorded as cDNA or gDNA derived from T cells, B-cell-depleted T cells, or PBMCs.

This clonotype originated in a woman between 35 and 50 years old with acute or convalescent COVID-19. Sequenced input: peripheral blood. This sequence joins TRBV6-5 and TRBJ1-2; 11 bases line up with TRBD1. For the CDR3, the DNA is TGTGCCAGCAGTTATAGGACAGGGGGCGACTATGGCTACACCTTC. Translating gives CASSYRTGGDYGYTF.